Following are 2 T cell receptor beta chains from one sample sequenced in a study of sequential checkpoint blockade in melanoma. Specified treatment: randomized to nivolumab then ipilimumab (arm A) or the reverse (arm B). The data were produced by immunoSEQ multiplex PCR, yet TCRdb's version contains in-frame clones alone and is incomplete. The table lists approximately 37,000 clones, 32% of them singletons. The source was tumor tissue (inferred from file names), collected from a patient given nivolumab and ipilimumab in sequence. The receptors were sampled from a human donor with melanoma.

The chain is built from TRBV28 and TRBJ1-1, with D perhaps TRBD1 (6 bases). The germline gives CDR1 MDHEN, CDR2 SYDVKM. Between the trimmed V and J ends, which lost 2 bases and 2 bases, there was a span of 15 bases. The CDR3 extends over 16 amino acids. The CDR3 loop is CASSLPTLGGNTEAFF. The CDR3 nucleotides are TGTGCCAGCAGTTTACCCACTTTAGGGGGAAACACTGAAGCTTTCTTT.

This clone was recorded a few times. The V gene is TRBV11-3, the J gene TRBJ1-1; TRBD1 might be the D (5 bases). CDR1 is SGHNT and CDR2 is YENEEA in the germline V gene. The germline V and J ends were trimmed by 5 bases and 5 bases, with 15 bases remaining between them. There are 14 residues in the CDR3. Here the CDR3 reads CASSVAGTGTEAFF. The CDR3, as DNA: TGTGCCAGCAGCGTTGCAGGGACGGGGACTGAAGCTTTCTTT.